A selection of T cell receptor beta chains follows, all from one sample in a study of blood T cell repertoires in COVID-19. Repertoires were generated with immunoSEQ multiplex PCR, while TCRdb's copy carries only in-frame clones and drops some. The sample has 300,000 to 350,000 clones; 88% are singletons. The sample consisted of peripheral blood. The receptors stem from a woman in her sixties or seventies with COVID-19, enrolled during active disease. CDR3s include the opening cysteine and the closing phenylalanine or tryptophan. Each record gives: V gene, D gene, J gene, clone size, CDR3 DNA, CDR3 protein. The D gene is left open where the match is weak. Clone sizes are given selectively: once, few, many, or a class where the clone is expanded.

v_gene: TRBV7-2; d_gene: TRBD1; j_gene: TRBJ2-2; abundance: -; CDR3nt: TGTGCCAGCAGCTTAAGGTCCGGGACAGCCAACACCGGGGAGCTGTTTTTT; CDR3aa: CASSLRSGTANTGELFF
v_gene: TRBV13; d_gene: -; j_gene: TRBJ1-4; abundance: -; CDR3nt: TGTGCCAGCAGCTTCCGCGGAGGCACTAATGAAAAACTGTTTTTT; CDR3aa: CASSFRGGTNEKLFF
v_gene: TRBV28; d_gene: -; j_gene: TRBJ2-7; abundance: -; CDR3nt: TGTGCCAGCAGTGCCGATCAGAACAGGGTGGTGCAGTACTTC; CDR3aa: CASSADQNRVVQYF
v_gene: TRBV28; d_gene: TRBD2; j_gene: TRBJ2-1; abundance: -; CDR3nt: TGTGCCAGCAGTTTGGGGGGGACGTACAATGAGCAGTTCTTC; CDR3aa: CASSLGGTYNEQFF
v_gene: TRBV27; d_gene: TRBD1; j_gene: TRBJ1-2; abundance: -; CDR3nt: TGTGCCAGCAGTTCCTTGACAGGGCTGGGCTACACCTTC; CDR3aa: CASSSLTGLGYTF
v_gene: TRBV28; d_gene: TRBD1; j_gene: TRBJ2-1; abundance: -; CDR3nt: TGTGCCAGCACTACTTGGGGACAGCGTTACAATGAGCAGTTCTTC; CDR3aa: CASTTWGQRYNEQFF
v_gene: TRBV19; d_gene: -; j_gene: TRBJ1-5; abundance: -; CDR3nt: TGTGCCAGTAGTCCCGAAGGGGTAACTAATCAGCCCCAGCATTTT; CDR3aa: CASSPEGVTNQPQHF
v_gene: TRBV2; d_gene: -; j_gene: TRBJ1-5; abundance: -; CDR3nt: TGTGCCAGCCGTACAGGGTTCAATCAGCCCCAGCATTTT; CDR3aa: CASRTGFNQPQHF
v_gene: TRBV2; d_gene: TRBD1; j_gene: TRBJ1-2; abundance: -; CDR3nt: TGTGCCAGCAGTGAGGGGACAGACTATGGCTACACCTTC; CDR3aa: CASSEGTDYGYTF
v_gene: TRBV11-2; d_gene: -; j_gene: TRBJ2-3; abundance: -; CDR3nt: TGTGCCAGCAGCTTAGATAGTTCCACAGATACGCAGTATTTT; CDR3aa: CASSLDSSTDTQYF
v_gene: TRBV3-1/TRBV3-2; d_gene: -; j_gene: TRBJ1-5; abundance: -; CDR3nt: TGTGCCAGCAGCCAAGGGGGAGGGTTAGGCAATCAGCCCCAGCATTTT; CDR3aa: CASSQGGGLGNQPQHF
v_gene: TRBV24-1; d_gene: -; j_gene: TRBJ1-2; abundance: once; CDR3nt: TGTGCCACCAGTGATCCGGGACTCAAGGGTGACTATGGCTACACCTTC; CDR3aa: CATSDPGLKGDYGYTF